This T cell receptor beta chain was documented in a study of OX40 agonist ivuxolimab in advanced cancers. Study context: A male proportion of over 75% was recorded, with mean age roughly 60 years and range 23 to 79.

Study-level findings and limits: Compared with CD4+, CD8+ T cells on average had more expanded clones.

TCRdb keeps only in-frame clones here, not all; method: immunoSEQ multiplex PCR. Here the sample spans around 86,000 clones, around 91% being singletons. People who had autoimmune disease history or systemic immunosuppression were excluded. This CDR3 contains 15 residues. CDR1 is SGHRS and CDR2 is YFSETQ in the germline V gene. Trimming stripped 0 bases from V and 4 bases from J, with 13 bases between. As to this clone: The antigen remains unidentified.

The sequences come from CD4+ or CD8+ T cells sorted from blood, collected in a trial of the OX40 agonist ivuxolimab. The rearrangement joins TRBV5-1 to TRBJ2-5, with D tentatively TRBD1 or TRBD2 (5 bases each). This TCR was recovered from an adult with an advanced solid tumor such as melanoma, head and neck, liver or kidney cancer. CDR3 residues: CASSLGLGTGETQYF. In nucleotides, the CDR3 is TGCGCCAGCAGCTTGGGACTGGGGACGGGAGAGACCCAGTACTTC.